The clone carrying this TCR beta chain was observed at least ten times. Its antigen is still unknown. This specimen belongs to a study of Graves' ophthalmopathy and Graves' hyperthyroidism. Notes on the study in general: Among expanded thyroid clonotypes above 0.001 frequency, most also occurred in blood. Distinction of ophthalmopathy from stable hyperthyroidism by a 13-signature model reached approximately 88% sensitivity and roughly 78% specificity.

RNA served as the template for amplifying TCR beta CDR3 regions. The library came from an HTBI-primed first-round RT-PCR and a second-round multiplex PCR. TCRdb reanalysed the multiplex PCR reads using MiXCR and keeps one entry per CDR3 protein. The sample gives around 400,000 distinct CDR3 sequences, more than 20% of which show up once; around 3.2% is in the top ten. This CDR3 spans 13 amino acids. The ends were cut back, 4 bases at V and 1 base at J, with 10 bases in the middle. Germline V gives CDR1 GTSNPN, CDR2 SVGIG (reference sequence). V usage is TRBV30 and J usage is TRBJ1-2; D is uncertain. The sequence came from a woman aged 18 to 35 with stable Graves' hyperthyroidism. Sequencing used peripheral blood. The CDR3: CAWMGSYNYGYTF. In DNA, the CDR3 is TGTGCCTGGATGGGCAGCTATAACTATGGCTACACCTTC. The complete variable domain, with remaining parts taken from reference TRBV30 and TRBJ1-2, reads SQTIHQWPATLVQPVGSPLSLECTVEGTSNPNLYWYRQAAGRGLQLLFYSVGIGQISSEVPQNLSASRPQDRQFILSSKKLLLSDSGFYLCAWMGSYNYGYTFGSGTRLTVV.